These 2 T cell receptor beta chains came from one sample sequenced in a study of shared clonotypes between healthy human individuals. The table came from immunoSEQ multiplex PCR; TCRdb's copy has only in-frame clones and leaves some out. The table lists millions of clones, 85% to 95% of them singletons. Sequencing used naive CD4+ T cells sorted from blood. Noted subset: CD45RA+ positively selected. These receptor sequences come from a man between 18 and 29 years old in good health.

This clone was counted a single time. The chain has TRBV18 and TRBJ2-6, with D possibly being TRBD2 (5 bases). V dropped 5 bases and J dropped 0 bases, with 14 bases sitting between them. From germline, CDR1 is KGHSH and CDR2 LQKENI. The CDR3 runs 17 residues. CDR3 sequence reads: CASSMQDSSSGANVLTF. The CDR3 DNA sequence: TGTGCCAGCTCAATGCAGGACTCATCCTCTGGGGCCAACGTCCTGACTTTC.

The rearrangement uses TRBV2 and TRBJ1-4; D may be TRBD1 (5 bases). CDR1 is SNHLY, CDR2 FYNNEI, per germline. The V end was cut by 4 bases, the J end by 8 bases, with 14 bases between. The CDR3 covers 14 residues. The CDR3 spells CASSARGLGEKLFF. The CDR3, as DNA: TGTGCCAGCAGTGCACGGGGCTTGGGCGAAAAACTGTTTTTT.